These 4 T cell receptor beta chains share one sample of origin, sequenced in a study of T cells in tuberculosis. TCRdb keeps only in-frame clones here, not all; method: immunoSEQ multiplex PCR. The table includes roughly 30,000 clones, roughly 92% detected once. Source material: PBMCs. All receptors derive from a donor aged 10-30 years with latent tuberculosis or without tuberculosis infection.

The DNA for the CDR3 is TGTGCCAGCAGCTTAGGTTTACAGGCCAATCAGCCCCAGCATTTT. This codes for CASSLGLQANQPQHF. The chain employs TRBV7-2 and TRBJ1-5; TRBD1 might be the D (5 bases). V lost 1 base, J lost 3 bases, and 10 bases lay in between. Germline V CDR1 and CDR2: SGHTA, FQGNSA. The CDR3 loop spans 15 amino acids.

This clone has a single count. CDR3 nucleotides: TGTGCCTGGGGTGGGCGGCTCAGGGGTGAGCAGTACTTC. It translates to CAWGGRLRGEQYF. This sequence joins TRBV30 and TRBJ2-7; TRBD1 is a possible D gene (6 bases). The CDR3 sequence is 13 residues long. Trimming removed 5 bases from V and 7 bases from J, with 18 bases in between. Germline V gene sequence: CDR1 GTSNPN, CDR2 SVGIG (reference sequence).

The chain employs TRBV9 and TRBJ2-3; D call uncertain. The CDR3 spans 15 residues. Germline CDR1 is SGDLS and CDR2 is YYNGEE. The V gene lost 2 bases and the J gene lost 4 bases, with 14 bases spanning the gap. In DNA, the CDR3 is TGTGCCAGCAGCGTCAGACCAGAGGCCGCAGATACGCAGTATTTT. Translation: CASSVRPEAADTQYF.

The chain carries TRBV7-9 and TRBJ1-3; D may be TRBD1 (6 bases). This CDR3 has 14 amino acids. Germline-derived CDR1 and CDR2 are SEHNR and FQNEAQ (reference sequence). Trimming removed 4 bases at V and 2 bases at J, with 9 bases between. The CDR3 coding sequence is TGTGCCAGCAGCTCGAACAGGGCTGGAAACACCATATATTTT. Translating it yields CASSSNRAGNTIYF.